These 24 T cell receptor beta chains originate from one sample sequenced in a study of T cells in localized non-small cell lung cancer. Using immunoSEQ multiplex PCR, the repertoire was profiled, and TCRdb retains in-frame clones only, with some absent. The data show approximately 14,000 clones, 80% to 85% seen once. Material: peripheral blood, obtained before any cancer treatment. The receptors originated from a female donor over 55 with stage I squamous cell lung carcinoma.

Concerning this clone: Given the absence of the conserved phenylalanine or tryptophan at the CDR3 end, a read error is likely. No DNA is shown, since the ends of the CDR3 on it are uncertain; the CDR3 is the one TCRdb lists. J is TRBJ1-2 and V is TRBV15; the table names TRBD1, a call not compared with the DNA. Counting both end residues, the CDR3 totals 14 amino acids. Germline V gene data show CDR1 as LNHNV and CDR2 as YYDKDF (reference sequence). This chain's CDR3 is CATSRGGQGYGYSI.

Here the CDR3 reads CASSLKGGETQYF. DNA of the CDR3: TGTGCCAGCAGCTTAAAAGGTGGAGAGACCCAGTACTTC. The gene calls are TRBV11-3 and TRBJ2-5; D is unclear. Trimming pared 2 bases from V and 4 bases from J, leaving 8 bases between. The CDR3 is 13 residues long. Germline V gene sequence: CDR1 SGHNT, CDR2 YENEEA.

This chain uses TRBV11-2 with TRBJ2-7; 8 nucleotides align to TRBD1. Per germline, CDR1 SGHAT and CDR2 FQNNGV. With 7 bases clipped from V and 3 bases from J, the junction kept 11 bases outside the gene matches. The CDR3 has 15 amino acids. CDR3 protein: CASNSSTGTGYEQYF. CDR3 bases: TGTGCCAGCAACTCTTCTACCGGGACAGGCTACGAGCAGTACTTC.

The chain couples TRBV7-2 to TRBJ2-5; TRBD1 aligns across 7 bases. Germline-derived CDR1 and CDR2 are SGHTA and FQGNSA. J was trimmed by 9 bases and V by 5 bases; bases with no gene match: 12. The CDR3 is 14 residues long. The CDR3 is CASSKRTVQGAQYF. CDR3 nucleotide sequence: TGTGCCAGCAGCAAAAGGACAGTCCAGGGGGCCCAGTACTTC.

The V call is TRBV4-1, the J call TRBJ2-7, with 7 nucleotides matching TRBD2. The CDR3 loop spans 16 amino acids. V lost 0 bases and J lost 0; bases outside the gene matches: 5. The germline gives CDR1 MGHRA, CDR2 YSYEKL. Here the CDR3 DNA reads TGCGCCAGCAGCCAAGATCCAGCGGGGAGCTCCTACGAGCAGTACTTC. Amino acids: CASSQDPAGSSYEQYF.

The chain carries TRBV27 and TRBJ1-2; D may be TRBD1 (5 bases). From germline, CDR1 is MNHEY and CDR2 SMNVEV (reference sequence). The CDR3 length is 14 residues. V was pared by 5 bases and J by 8 bases, with 18 bases between. The CDR3 nucleotides are TGTGCCAGCAGTCCAACGACAGCCACGGTGGGCTACACCTTC. Translating gives CASSPTTATVGYTF.

The V and J genes are TRBV5-1 and TRBJ2-7, with a possible D match to TRBD1 (6 bases). Germline CDR1 SGHRS, CDR2 YFSETQ. This CDR3 region has 12 residues. The V and J ends lost 3 bases and 6 bases respectively, with 10 bases between them. In nucleotides, the CDR3 is TGCGCCAGCAGCTATTCAGGGGTCGAGCAGTACTTC. Encoded protein: CASSYSGVEQYF.

This sequence joins TRBV5-1 and TRBJ2-5; D gene ambiguous. This CDR3 is built from 15 residues. Per germline, CDR1 SGHRS and CDR2 YFSETQ. Trimming removed 0 bases from V and 0 bases from J, with 9 bases in between. CDR3 sequence reads: CASSLVGSYQETQYF. Here the CDR3 DNA reads TGCGCCAGCAGCTTGGTTGGCAGCTACCAAGAGACCCAGTACTTC.

The DNA for the CDR3 is TGCGCCAGCAGCCCGAGGGGACAGAGCTCTGGAAACACCATATATTTT. This translates into CASSPRGQSSGNTIYF. The chain links TRBV5-1 to TRBJ1-3; 7 nucleotides line up with TRBD1. From germline, CDR1 is SGHRS and CDR2 YFSETQ. The CDR3 extends over 16 amino acids. The V gene end was trimmed by 4 bases and the J gene end by 0 bases; junction bases not matched to a gene: 7.

The chain links TRBV18 to TRBJ2-2, with D perhaps given as TRBD1 or TRBD2 (6 bases each). This CDR3 is built from 15 residues. The V and J ends lost 8 bases and 0 bases respectively, with 13 bases between them. The germline V gene has CDR1 KGHSH and CDR2 LQKENI. The CDR3 loop reads CASPLGGSNTGELFF. Written as DNA, the CDR3 is TGTGCCAGCCCGCTGGGGGGCTCGAACACCGGGGAGCTGTTTTTT. Filled out from reference TRBV18 and TRBJ2-2, the complete variable domain reads NAGVMQNPRHLVRRRGQEARLRCSPMKGHSHVYWYRQLPEEGLKFMVYLQKENIIDESGMPKERFSAEFPKEGPSILRIQQVVRGDSAAYFCASPLGGSNTGELFFGEGSRLTVL.

This chain links TRBV4-1 with TRBJ2-1; D possibly corresponds to TRBD1 (7 bases). This CDR3 comprises 20 residues. V was clipped by 2 bases and J by 0 bases, with 23 bases between them. Germline V gene data show CDR1 as MGHRA and CDR2 as YSYEKL. The CDR3 is CASSQPSGGGFLSSYNEQFF. The CDR3 DNA reads TGCGCCAGCAGCCAACCCTCCGGAGGGGGCTTTCTAAGCTCCTACAATGAGCAGTTCTTC.

This clone was seen a few times. The genes are TRBV7-2 and TRBJ1-2, with D tentatively TRBD1 (5 bases). This CDR3 contains 16 residues. Germline lookup yields CDR1 SGHTA and CDR2 FQGNSA. Trimming stripped 5 bases from V and 4 bases from J, with 20 bases between. In DNA form, the CDR3 reads TGTGCCAGCAGCCCGAACGGGGGGTCCGTCGGCTATGGCTACACCTTC. It yields the protein CASSPNGGSVGYGYTF. The entire variable domain, with the rest obtained from reference TRBV7-2 and TRBJ1-2, is as follows: GAGVSQSPSNKVTEKGKDVELRCDPISGHTALYWYRQSLGQGLEFLIYFQGNSAPDKSGLPSDRFSAERTGGSVSTLTIQRTQQEDSAVYLCASSPNGGSVGYGYTFGSGTRLTVV.

This clone was observed once. This chain connects TRBV7-2 to TRBJ2-5, with D unclear. CDR1 and CDR2 from the germline V gene are SGHTA and FQGNSA. The CDR3 length is 14 residues. The germline V and J ends were trimmed by 4 bases and 4 bases, with 13 bases remaining between them. CDR3 in DNA: TGTGCCAGCAGCTACGGGCCTTCGAGAGAGACCCAGTACTTC. As protein: CASSYGPSRETQYF.

The chain employs TRBV6-5 and TRBJ2-7; tentative D call: TRBD1 (5 bases). This CDR3 comprises 15 residues. Germline CDR1 MNHEY, CDR2 SVGAGI. V was cut by 0 bases and J by 3 bases, with 12 bases left in between. DNA of the CDR3: TGTGCCAGCAGTTACTCGGGCCAGGGAATCTACGAGCAGTACTTC. Its translation: CASSYSGQGIYEQYF.

This chain links TRBV5-4 with TRBJ1-2; D is ambiguous. From germline, CDR1 is SGHNT and CDR2 YYREEE (reference sequence). The CDR3 sequence is 15 residues long. V was trimmed by 2 bases and J by 1 base, leaving 12 bases between them. CDR3 DNA sequence: TGTGCCAGCAGCTTCCCCCGTGTACATAACTATGGCTACACCTTC. Amino acid sequence: CASSFPRVHNYGYTF.

This chain connects TRBV19 to TRBJ2-6; unclear D gene. The CDR3 contains 15 residues. The V and J ends lost 3 bases and 1 base respectively, with 7 bases between them. Germline V CDR1 and CDR2: LNHDA, SQIVND (reference sequence). CDR3 sequence (DNA): TGTGCCAGTAGTATTTTCGTTTCTGGGGCCAACGTCCTGACTTTC. This encodes CASSIFVSGANVLTF.

The CDR3 protein is CAIRQGPNNEQFF. In DNA form, the CDR3 reads TGTGCCATCCGTCAGGGGCCTAACAATGAGCAGTTCTTC. The chain employs TRBV10-3 and TRBJ2-1, with D possibly matching TRBD1 (6 bases). The V end lost 8 bases, the J end lost 5 bases, and 13 bases lay between the germline ends. There are 13 residues in the CDR3. In germline, CDR1 is ENHRY, CDR2 SYGVKD.

V is TRBV2 and J is TRBJ1-2; D not certain. Looked up from germline, CDR1 is SNHLY and CDR2 is FYNNEI. The CDR3 has 14 residues. Between the trimmed V and J ends, which lost 0 bases and 3 bases, there was a span of 8 bases. CDR3 DNA sequence: TGTGCCAGCAGTGAAGCGCCTCAGTACTATGGCTACACCTTC. This codes for CASSEAPQYYGYTF.

This rearrangement joins TRBV9 to TRBJ1-1, with D possibly being TRBD1 (6 bases). V was trimmed by 3 bases and J by 2 bases, leaving 11 bases between them. From germline, CDR1 is SGDLS and CDR2 YYNGEE. The CDR3 contains 14 residues. The CDR3 sequence: CASSGGQRNTEAFF. In DNA, the CDR3 is TGTGCCAGCAGCGGCGGACAGAGAAACACTGAAGCTTTCTTT.

The genes are TRBV6-1 and TRBJ1-1; D is perhaps TRBD1 (5 bases). The length of the CDR3 is 15 residues. With 6 bases removed from V and 0 bases from J, the gap between germline ends came to 14 bases. In germline, CDR1 is MNHNS, CDR2 SASEGT. CDR3 coding DNA: TGTGCCAGCAGCGGCGGAACAGGACTGAACACTGAAGCTTTCTTT. Translating it yields CASSGGTGLNTEAFF.

This rearrangement joins TRBV9 to TRBJ1-1, with D possibly being TRBD1 (5 bases). V was cut by 0 bases and J by 8 bases, with 14 bases left in between. Germline CDR1 SGDLS, CDR2 YYNGEE. This CDR3 is 14 amino acids long. In nucleotides, the CDR3 is TGTGCCAGCAGCGTAGGGGGGATCGGCAGGGAAGCTTTCTTT. Translation gives CASSVGGIGREAFF.

This sequence joins TRBV5-6 and TRBJ2-3, with D unclear. Trimming removed 9 bases at V and 3 bases at J, with 14 bases between. The CDR3 extends over 13 amino acids. The germline V gene has CDR1 SGHDT and CDR2 YYEEEE. CDR3 in amino acids: CATNNRGTDTQYF. DNA for the CDR3: TGTGCCACCAATAATCGTGGTACAGATACGCAGTATTTT.

V and J are TRBV29-1 and TRBJ1-6; D gene unclear. This CDR3 has 13 residues. Germline V gene data show CDR1 as SQVTM and CDR2 as ANQGSEA. Trimming removed 6 bases at V and 6 bases at J, with 12 bases between. The CDR3, as DNA: TGCAGCGTCGCCGGGGAGAGTAATTCACCCCTCCACTTT. This codes for CSVAGESNSPLHF.

The CDR3 is CASSPGDSPNTEAFF. The DNA of the CDR3 is TGCGCCAGCAGCCCGGGGGATTCGCCGAACACTGAAGCTTTCTTT. The J gene is TRBJ1-1, the V gene TRBV5-1, with a tentative D call TRBD1 (5 bases). Deletions cut 4 bases from V and 1 base from J, with 14 bases between. The CDR3 spans 15 residues. Germline V gene sequence: CDR1 SGHRS, CDR2 YFSETQ.